This note documents a single TCR beta chain sequence. This record comes from a study of T-cell memory formation after mild COVID-19. J was trimmed by 1 base and V by 5 bases; bases with no gene match: 4. Germline V gene lookup returns CDR1 LNHDA and CDR2 SQIVND (reference sequence). The length of the CDR3 is 15 residues. From the 5' RACE reads, TCRdb called clonotypes with MiXCR, one entry per CDR3 protein. The sample lists over 120,000 distinct CDR3 sequences; approximately 5.7% were seen once. The V and J genes are TRBV19 and TRBJ1-1, with 10 bases lining up with TRBD1. The sequencing sample was made of PBMCs or a T cell subset sorted from them (not recorded which). The sequence came from an adult woman who had mild COVID-19 (a few samples of this study predate the infection). Cell type and time point are not known. The CDR3: CASSLDRGRNTEAFF. The DNA for the CDR3 is TGTGCCAGTAGTTTGGACAGGGGGAGGAACACTGAAGCTTTCTTT. Drawing the rest from reference TRBV19 and TRBJ1-1, the complete variable domain is DGGITQSPKYLFRKEGQNVTLSCEQNLNHDAMYWYRQDPGQGLRLIYYSQIVNDFQKGDIAEGYSVSREKKESFPLTVTSAQKNPTAFYLCASSLDRGRNTEAFFGQGTRLTVV.